Included here is one T cell receptor beta chain sequence, with context. Its cognate antigen is unknown. Replicate PCRs run on sorted subsets employed 200 to 250 ng DNA, roughly 30,000 T cell genomes. Using immunoSEQ multiplex PCR, the repertoire was profiled, and TCRdb retains in-frame clones only, with some absent. The top ten hold roughly 1% of the sample, which has about 2 million clones, over 85% seen once. The germline gives CDR1 MNHEY, CDR2 SVGAGI. CDR3 size: 16 residues. V shed 2 bases and J shed 0 bases, with 13 bases lying between them. The entry originates in a study of shared clonotypes between healthy human individuals. In the study overall: CD4 naive cells filled three plates per donor, CD4 memory three, CD8 naive two and CD8 memory one.

Study conclusions and caveats: Clonotypes shared by all four donors outscored non-shared clonotypes in generation probability. Naive CD4 clonotypes overlapped across a handful of donors at roughly 5.1%.

The naive CD8 subset, CD45RO-negative cells positively selected for CCR7, excluded terminally differentiated effector memory CD45RA+ cells. The TCR was taken from a man aged 18 to 30 in good health. The chain has TRBV6-5 and TRBJ2-5; D possibly matches TRBD1 or TRBD2 (5 bases each). Sequences were obtained from naive CD8+ T cells sorted from blood. CDR3 loop: CASSYRDDYYQETQYF. For the CDR3, the DNA is TGTGCCAGCAGTTACCGGGACGATTATTACCAAGAGACCCAGTACTTC.